These T cell receptor beta chains were read from a single sample in a study of beta chain features in type 1 diabetes. Clones were read by immunoSEQ multiplex PCR, and TCRdb kept only the in-frame ones, dropping some. The sample shows 300,000 to 400,000 clones, about 13% of them seen only once. Sample: naive CD4+ T cells from blood. Receptors were obtained from a woman younger than 30 with type 1 diabetes. CDR3s include the opening cysteine and the closing phenylalanine or tryptophan. Fields, in order: CDR3 protein, clone size, V gene, J gene. Not every row has a clone size; where given, it reads once, few, many or a size class.

CDR3 protein: CASSYSMLAVETQYF; clone size: NA; V gene: TRBV6-5; J gene: TRBJ2-5
CDR3 protein: CASSIEMGRLAGSFEQFF; clone size: NA; V gene: TRBV19; J gene: TRBJ2-1
CDR3 protein: CASSYPKLRTDTQYF; clone size: few; V gene: TRBV7-9; J gene: TRBJ2-3
CDR3 protein: CSALTYNEQFF; clone size: NA; V gene: TRBV29-1; J gene: TRBJ2-1
CDR3 protein: CASSLDGGRVEQFF; clone size: few; V gene: TRBV5-1; J gene: TRBJ2-1
CDR3 protein: CASSDSAGINLRETQYF; clone size: NA; V gene: TRBV25-1; J gene: TRBJ2-5
CDR3 protein: CASSSPSYEQYF; clone size: NA; V gene: TRBV28; J gene: TRBJ2-7
CDR3 protein: CASSPSAGRNGYTF; clone size: NA; V gene: TRBV18; J gene: TRBJ1-2
CDR3 protein: CASSLGMKETQYF; clone size: few; V gene: TRBV7-3; J gene: TRBJ2-5
CDR3 protein: CASSIQATNEKLFF; clone size: few; V gene: TRBV9; J gene: TRBJ1-4
CDR3 protein: CASSSSGIPYEQYF; clone size: few; V gene: TRBV28; J gene: TRBJ2-7
CDR3 protein: CAWEDADTQYF; clone size: NA; V gene: TRBV30; J gene: TRBJ2-3
CDR3 protein: CASSFDSSYNEQFF; clone size: once; V gene: TRBV7-3; J gene: TRBJ2-1
CDR3 protein: CASSLGQSNQPQHF; clone size: NA; V gene: TRBV28; J gene: TRBJ1-5
CDR3 protein: CASSLPGTRDADTQYF; clone size: few; V gene: TRBV28; J gene: TRBJ2-3
CDR3 protein: CASRGLHNEQFF; clone size: NA; V gene: TRBV28; J gene: TRBJ2-1
CDR3 protein: CASSPQEGSPTF; clone size: NA; V gene: TRBV18; J gene: TRBJ1-2
CDR3 protein: CASSFWDSQETQYF; clone size: NA; V gene: TRBV7-2; J gene: TRBJ2-5
CDR3 protein: CASSLAPVVGAGELFF; clone size: few; V gene: TRBV5-1; J gene: TRBJ2-2
CDR3 protein: CASSLDRKSLF; clone size: NA; V gene: TRBV5-6; J gene: TRBJ1-1
CDR3 protein: CASSYGRATDTQYF; clone size: NA; V gene: TRBV6-5; J gene: TRBJ2-3
CDR3 protein: CASRLGTGYGYTF; clone size: NA; V gene: TRBV6-6; J gene: TRBJ1-2
CDR3 protein: CASSFGGTHEQYF; clone size: NA; V gene: TRBV5-4; J gene: TRBJ2-7
CDR3 protein: CASSGQGPNTGELFF; clone size: NA; V gene: TRBV2; J gene: TRBJ2-2
CDR3 protein: CASSFQGVNTEAFF; clone size: few; V gene: TRBV5-4; J gene: TRBJ1-1
CDR3 protein: CAWKGSTSGRGEQYF; clone size: few; V gene: TRBV30; J gene: TRBJ2-7
CDR3 protein: CASSPPGRGLGTQYF; clone size: NA; V gene: TRBV18; J gene: TRBJ2-5
CDR3 protein: CASSNRVRENTEAFF; clone size: NA; V gene: TRBV19; J gene: TRBJ1-1
CDR3 protein: CASSLDGAQPQHF; clone size: few; V gene: TRBV7-6; J gene: TRBJ1-5
CDR3 protein: CASSRGDTQYF; clone size: NA; V gene: TRBV11-2; J gene: TRBJ2-3
CDR3 protein: CASSPRAGEETQYF; clone size: few; V gene: TRBV18; J gene: TRBJ2-5
CDR3 protein: CASSDPGTSALQAQFF; clone size: NA; V gene: TRBV25-1; J gene: TRBJ2-1
CDR3 protein: CASSQGGAAGELKNIQYF; clone size: few; V gene: TRBV4-1; J gene: TRBJ2-4
CDR3 protein: CASSIDWVAGGYTF; clone size: NA; V gene: TRBV19; J gene: TRBJ1-2
CDR3 protein: CASSGGQLNTGELFF; clone size: few; V gene: TRBV5-1; J gene: TRBJ2-2
CDR3 protein: CASLRLAVARHQYNEQFF; clone size: few; V gene: TRBV27; J gene: TRBJ2-1
CDR3 protein: CASSFLAGGSNGELFF; clone size: NA; V gene: TRBV18; J gene: TRBJ2-2
CDR3 protein: CASSLPPTYEQYF; clone size: few; V gene: TRBV7-2; J gene: TRBJ2-7
CDR3 protein: CSADLQGHTEAFF; clone size: NA; V gene: TRBV29-1; J gene: TRBJ1-1
CDR3 protein: CSVEGKEGMNTEAFF; clone size: NA; V gene: TRBV29-1; J gene: TRBJ1-1
CDR3 protein: CALDWTSGNGELFF; clone size: few; V gene: TRBV30; J gene: TRBJ2-2
CDR3 protein: CASGLGALNTEAFF; clone size: few; V gene: TRBV12-5; J gene: TRBJ1-1
CDR3 protein: CASSLVLAGVNEQFF; clone size: NA; V gene: TRBV7-2; J gene: TRBJ2-1
CDR3 protein: CASGGLAGGRETQYF; clone size: few; V gene: TRBV5-5; J gene: TRBJ2-5
CDR3 protein: CASSMGAQEYIQYF; clone size: NA; V gene: TRBV19; J gene: TRBJ2-4
CDR3 protein: CSARGLTEAFF; clone size: few; V gene: TRBV20-1; J gene: TRBJ1-1
CDR3 protein: CASSQQTGLAGGIQDEQFF; clone size: NA; V gene: TRBV5-1; J gene: TRBJ2-1
CDR3 protein: CASSSGAAGGPDEQFF; clone size: few; V gene: TRBV5-1; J gene: TRBJ2-1
CDR3 protein: CAISGGRQPRQYF; clone size: few; V gene: TRBV10-3; J gene: TRBJ2-5
CDR3 protein: CASNLAGHTDTQYF; clone size: few; V gene: TRBV19; J gene: TRBJ2-3
CDR3 protein: CASKGRVPSGANVLTF; clone size: NA; V gene: TRBV5-1; J gene: TRBJ2-6
CDR3 protein: CASSPIGSPYTKYF; clone size: few; V gene: TRBV7-2; J gene: TRBJ2-3
CDR3 protein: CSVLYSSLPNQPQHF; clone size: NA; V gene: TRBV29-1; J gene: TRBJ1-5
CDR3 protein: CASSVGLAGGHNEQFF; clone size: NA; V gene: TRBV11-2; J gene: TRBJ2-1
CDR3 protein: CASSWGLAGGRTGELFF; clone size: NA; V gene: TRBV7-2; J gene: TRBJ2-2
CDR3 protein: CASSSDWAAKNIQYF; clone size: NA; V gene: TRBV7-2; J gene: TRBJ2-4
CDR3 protein: CASSLSSRDKSYTGELFF; clone size: few; V gene: TRBV7-9; J gene: TRBJ2-2
CDR3 protein: CASSEGVTQYF; clone size: few; V gene: TRBV9; J gene: TRBJ2-3
CDR3 protein: CASSYQGTGNEQFF; clone size: NA; V gene: TRBV6-5; J gene: TRBJ2-1